The 30 T cell receptor beta chains in this list originate from one sample, sequenced in a study of blood T cell repertoires in COVID-19. Measured with immunoSEQ multiplex PCR; TCRdb has only the in-frame clones, and not every one. The repertoire holds 65,000 to 85,000 clones, 60% to 85% seen once, with about a sixth in the top ten. The specimen was peripheral blood. These receptors all stem from a human donor in a cohort sampled during active COVID-19.

V is TRBV9 and J is TRBJ1-5, with D perhaps TRBD1 (6 bases). V dropped 0 bases and J dropped 4 bases, with 8 bases sitting between them. The CDR3 is 14 residues long. CDR1 is SGDLS and CDR2 is YYNGEE in the germline V gene. CDR3 amino acids: CASSVGTVNQPQHF. In DNA form, the CDR3 reads TGTGCCAGCAGCGTAGGGACAGTAAATCAGCCCCAGCATTTT.

V gene TRBV10-3 combines with J gene TRBJ2-5, with D possibly TRBD1 on 6 matching bases. The V and J ends lost 10 bases and 2 bases respectively, with 14 bases between them. CDR3 size: 13 residues. Germline V gene data show CDR1 as ENHRY and CDR2 as SYGVKD. The CDR3 spells CASQGQIQETQYF. CDR3 in DNA: TGTGCCAGTCAGGGGCAGATACAAGAGACCCAGTACTTC.

J is TRBJ2-5 and V is TRBV27; weak D call: TRBD2 (6 bases). Germline values: CDR1 MNHEY, CDR2 SMNVEV (reference sequence). The CDR3 contains 15 residues. Trimming took 6 bases from V and 4 from J, leaving 18 bases between them. CDR3 in amino acids: CASRSPLAPLETQYF. The CDR3 DNA is TGTGCCAGCAGATCCCCCCTAGCGCCTCTAGAGACCCAGTACTTC.

This clone was observed a single time. This rearrangement joins TRBV30 to TRBJ1-2, with D perhaps TRBD1 (5 bases). The CDR3 sequence is 12 residues long. Germline V gives CDR1 GTSNPN, CDR2 SVGIG (reference sequence). V lost 0 bases and J 8 bases, leaving 10 bases between the germline ends. CDR3 protein: CAWSVGWGGYTF. In DNA form, the CDR3 reads TGTGCCTGGAGTGTAGGGTGGGGCGGCTACACCTTC.

This chain joins TRBV19 and TRBJ2-1, with TRBD1 identical over 7 bases. Germline loops: CDR1 LNHDA, CDR2 SQIVND (reference sequence). V lost 4 bases to trimming and J lost 3 bases; unmatched junction nucleotides: 6. The CDR3 is 15 residues long. CDR3 sequence reads: CASSTGTVNYNEQFF. CDR3 coding DNA: TGTGCCAGTAGTACTGGGACAGTCAACTACAATGAGCAGTTCTTC. The variable domain in full, with the rest retrieved from reference TRBV19 and TRBJ2-1, is DGGITQSPKYLFRKEGQNVTLSCEQNLNHDAMYWYRQDPGQGLRLIYYSQIVNDFQKGDIAEGYSVSREKKESFPLTVTSAQKNPTAFYLCASSTGTVNYNEQFFGPGTRLTVL.

This chain connects TRBV28 to TRBJ2-7; 9 bases line up with TRBD1. Germline CDR1 is MDHEN and CDR2 is SYDVKM. CDR3 length: 15 amino acids. The V gene end was trimmed by 5 bases and the J gene end by 5 bases; junction bases not matched to a gene: 10. The CDR3 nucleotides read TGTGCCAGCAGTATGTGGGGGACAGGGCAGAACGAGCAGTACTTC. Encoded protein: CASSMWGTGQNEQYF. Filled out from reference TRBV28 and TRBJ2-7, the complete variable domain reads DVKVTQSSRYLVKRTGEKVFLECVQDMDHENMFWYRQDPGLGLRLIYFSYDVKMKEKGDIPEGYSVSREKKERFSLILESASTNQTSMYLCASSMWGTGQNEQYFGPGTRLTVT.

Points on this clone: The same CDR3 also results from other DNA sequences found in this sample. The gene calls are TRBV30 and TRBJ1-5; 7 positions agree with TRBD1. The V and J ends lost 3 bases and 4 bases, in that order; junction bases with no gene match: 3. Germline loops: CDR1 GTSNPN, CDR2 SVGIG (reference sequence). This CDR3 region has 13 residues. CDR3 in DNA: TGTGCCTGGAGCCGGGACAGTAATCAGCCCCAGCATTTT. Residues: CAWSRDSNQPQHF.

The rearrangement joins TRBV7-3 to TRBJ2-3; 11 nucleotides match TRBD2. The CDR3 consists of 16 residues. The V segment lost 1 base and the J segment 5 bases; nucleotides outside the gene matches: 5. Germline V CDR1 and CDR2: SGHTA, FQGTGA. The CDR3 DNA follows: TGTGCCAGCAGCTTAATAGCGGGGGGGCCGGGAGATACGCAGTATTTT. Residues: CASSLIAGGPGDTQYF.

On this clone itself: Germline is not matched at one junction end, which may reflect a read error. CDR3 region: CVSRLRGASYEQYF. CDR3 DNA: TGTGTCAGCCGCTTGCGGGGGGCTTCCTACGAGCAGTACTTC. The V call is TRBV5-6, the J call TRBJ2-7; TRBD2 aligns across 8 bases. Germline CDR1 SGHDT, CDR2 YYEEEE. This CDR3 comprises 14 residues.

The chain employs TRBV9 and TRBJ1-5; D remains unclear. This CDR3 spans 14 amino acids. V shed 0 bases and J shed 7 bases, with 11 bases lying between them. In germline, CDR1 is SGDLS, CDR2 YYNGEE. CDR3 in amino acids: CASSVGSGRQPQHF. The CDR3 DNA reads as TGTGCCAGCAGCGTAGGGTCGGGAAGGCAGCCCCAGCATTTT.

The rearrangement joins TRBV5-1 to TRBJ2-1; no firm D call. Trimming left V 0 bases short and J 0 bases short, with 7 bases between. The CDR3 is 15 residues long. From germline, CDR1 is SGHRS and CDR2 YFSETQ. DNA for the CDR3: TGCGCCAGCAGCTTGGCCACGAGCTCCTACAATGAGCAGTTCTTC. Translating gives CASSLATSSYNEQFF.

The chain carries TRBV5-1 and TRBJ2-3, with 11 bases that match TRBD1. Looked up from germline, CDR1 is SGHRS and CDR2 is YFSETQ. The ends lost 3 bases at V and 6 bases at J; junction bases unmatched: 3. This CDR3 contains 14 residues. This CDR3 reads CASSSGQGADTQYF. CDR3 in DNA: TGCGCCAGCAGCTCCGGACAGGGGGCGGATACGCAGTATTTT.

This chain uses TRBV27 with TRBJ1-1; D is possibly TRBD1 (6 bases). Germline CDR1 and CDR2: MNHEY and SMNVEV (reference sequence). Trimming stripped 5 bases from V and 3 bases from J, with 16 bases between. This CDR3 has 15 amino acids. As DNA, the CDR3 is TGTGCCAGCAGTGTAGGGTCAGGGGCGCACACTGAAGCTTTCTTT. This encodes CASSVGSGAHTEAFF.

This clone was seen just once. The V gene is TRBV28, the J gene TRBJ1-2, with D possibly being TRBD1 (6 bases). The CDR3 totals 14 residues. V lost 7 bases to trimming and J lost 7 bases, with 19 bases between them. Germline-derived CDR1 and CDR2 are MDHEN and SYDVKM. The CDR3: CASTTGAGALGYTF. In nucleotides, the CDR3 is TGTGCCAGCACCACCGGGGCAGGGGCCCTTGGCTACACCTTC.

The chain recombines TRBV15 with TRBJ1-4, with D possibly being TRBD1 (5 bases). The germline gives CDR1 LNHNV, CDR2 YYDKDF (reference sequence). The V gene lost 0 bases and the J gene lost 12 bases, with 17 bases spanning the gap. The CDR3 has 15 residues. Here the CDR3 reads CATSRDRAGSGELFF. The CDR3 DNA follows: TGTGCCACCAGCAGAGATAGAGCAGGATCGGGGGAACTGTTTTTT.

The chain is built from TRBV14 and TRBJ2-3; TRBD1 might be the D (5 bases). Germline assignment: CDR1 SGHDN and CDR2 FVKESK. The CDR3 length is 18 residues. The V end was cut by 4 bases, the J end by 3 bases, with 23 bases between. The CDR3 bases are TGTGCCAGCAGCCGCCCCCTAGAAGGGGCTGATCTTACAGATACGCAGTATTTT. Translating gives CASSRPLEGADLTDTQYF.

The chain links TRBV27 to TRBJ1-1; D uncertain. The germline CDR1 and CDR2 sequences are MNHEY and SMNVEV (reference sequence). The CDR3 extends over 14 amino acids. V dropped 2 bases and J dropped 0 bases, with 7 bases sitting between them. This chain's CDR3 is CASSLRGLNTEAFF. As DNA, the CDR3 is TGTGCCAGCAGTTTACGAGGATTGAACACTGAAGCTTTCTTT.

V gene TRBV5-1 combines with J gene TRBJ2-3; tentatively, D is TRBD2 (6 bases). Germline V gene data show CDR1 as SGHRS and CDR2 as YFSETQ. The CDR3 length is 15 residues. V was cut by 4 bases and J by 2 bases, with 14 bases left in between. The CDR3 coding sequence is TGCGCCAGCAGCCCCGGAGCGGGTACCACAGATACGCAGTATTTT. Translated, it gives CASSPGAGTTDTQYF.

The rearrangement joins TRBV7-8 to TRBJ1-4; a possible D gene is TRBD1 (6 bases). CDR3 size: 15 residues. Per the germline V gene, CDR1 is SGHVS and CDR2 is FQNEAQ. With 3 bases removed from V and 5 bases from J, the gap between germline ends came to 13 bases. Here the CDR3 reads CASSFQGRGNEKLFF. In DNA, the CDR3 is TGTGCCAGCAGCTTTCAGGGGAGGGGAAATGAAAAACTGTTTTTT.

This rearrangement joins TRBV6-5 to TRBJ2-1, with D possibly TRBD2 on 6 matching bases. Deletions cut 7 bases from V and 3 bases from J, with 16 bases between. Looked up from germline, CDR1 is MNHEY and CDR2 is SVGAGI. The CDR3 runs 15 residues. The CDR3 nucleotides are TGTGCCAGCATTCGGGACTCCGGAATCTACAATGAGCAGTTCTTC. Residues: CASIRDSGIYNEQFF.

The chain has TRBV19 and TRBJ1-2, with 12 bases that match TRBD1. Losses at the gene ends were 4 bases for V and 4 bases for J; bases not matched to a gene: 10. CDR3 length: 17 amino acids. Germline lookup yields CDR1 LNHDA and CDR2 SQIVND (reference sequence). CDR3 amino acids: CASSTQTGQGAIYGYTF. The CDR3 DNA reads as TGTGCCAGTAGTACCCAGACGGGACAGGGGGCAATCTATGGCTACACCTTC.

The chain joins TRBV9 to TRBJ2-2, with 10 positions matching TRBD2. V dropped 4 bases and J dropped 6; count of bases not matched to a gene: 6. The CDR3 is 15 amino acids. The V gene's germline CDR1 is SGDLS and CDR2 YYNGEE. The CDR3 DNA sequence: TGTGCCAGCAGCATACTAGCGGGATCGGCCGGGGAGCTGTTTTTT. This translates into CASSILAGSAGELFF.

The J gene is TRBJ1-2, the V gene TRBV29-1; 7 bases agree with TRBD1. The CDR3 extends over 15 amino acids. Germline values: CDR1 SQVTM, CDR2 ANQGSEA. After removal of 3 bases from V and 1 base from J, the junction contained 8 bases not matched to a gene. CDR3 sequence reads: CSVEWDSLINYGYTF. DNA of the CDR3: TGCAGCGTTGAGTGGGACAGTCTAATTAACTATGGCTACACCTTC.

The CDR3 sequence: CASSLTGQVNTEAFF. As DNA, the CDR3 is TGTGCCAGCAGCTTAACGGGACAGGTGAACACTGAAGCTTTCTTT. The chain recombines TRBV7-2 with TRBJ1-1, with 8 bases fitting TRBD1. Germline V gene sequence: CDR1 SGHTA, CDR2 FQGNSA. The ends lost 2 bases at V and 0 bases at J; junction bases unmatched: 2. This CDR3 is built from 15 residues.

CDR3 amino acids: CASSQDLGGSTDTQYF. DNA of the CDR3: TGTGCCAGCAGCCAAGATCTTGGCGGGAGCACAGATACGCAGTATTTT. V is TRBV3-1 (or the pseudogene TRBV3-2) and J is TRBJ2-3; D is possibly TRBD2 (5 bases). Trimming removed 0 bases at V and 0 bases at J, with 10 bases between. The CDR3 runs 16 residues. The germline gives CDR1 LGHDT, CDR2 YNNKEL (reference sequence).

The CDR3 protein is CASSPGTRGYEQYF. The DNA of the CDR3 is TGTGCCAGCAGCCCGGGGACTCGGGGCTACGAGCAGTACTTC. The chain recombines TRBV7-9 with TRBJ2-7, with D possibly being TRBD2 (6 bases). This CDR3 contains 14 residues. V shed 5 bases and J shed 3 bases, with 14 bases lying between them. Per germline, CDR1 SEHNR and CDR2 FQNEAQ (reference sequence).

The chain recombines TRBV28 with TRBJ2-2, with TRBD1 matching over 7 bases. This CDR3 spans 14 amino acids. Germline assignment: CDR1 MDHEN and CDR2 SYDVKM. Trimming cost V 6 bases and J 5 bases; bases outside gene matches: 6. CDR3 sequence: CASSPGTDTGELFF. The DNA for the CDR3 is TGTGCCAGCAGCCCCGGGACAGATACCGGGGAGCTGTTTTTT.

The chain uses TRBV6-4 and TRBJ1-3; 7 bases are a match to TRBD1. Germline V CDR1 and CDR2: MRHNA, SNTAGT. Trimming took 6 bases from V and 0 from J; bases not matched to a gene: 11. The CDR3 is 17 amino acids. The CDR3 spells CASRRLDRAISGNTIYF. In DNA, the CDR3 is TGTGCCAGCAGACGATTAGACAGGGCGATCTCTGGAAACACCATATATTTT.

The chain combines TRBV7-7 with TRBJ2-5; D is undetermined. Germline CDR1 is SSHAT and CDR2 is FNYEAQ (reference sequence). The length of the CDR3 is 15 residues. Trimming took 2 bases from V and 4 from J, leaving 14 bases between them. The CDR3 loop reads CASSLPEHGGETQYF. The CDR3 DNA is TGTGCCAGCAGCTTACCCGAGCACGGTGGAGAGACCCAGTACTTC.

The V and J genes are TRBV4-1 and TRBJ2-2; no reliable D call. Germline V gene sequence: CDR1 MGHRA, CDR2 YSYEKL. Trimming cost V 0 bases and J 10 bases, with 15 bases left between them. The CDR3 is made up of 15 amino acids. CDR3 in amino acids: CASSQERYSQSELFF. CDR3 DNA sequence: TGCGCCAGCAGCCAAGAACGCTACAGCCAGTCGGAGCTGTTTTTT.